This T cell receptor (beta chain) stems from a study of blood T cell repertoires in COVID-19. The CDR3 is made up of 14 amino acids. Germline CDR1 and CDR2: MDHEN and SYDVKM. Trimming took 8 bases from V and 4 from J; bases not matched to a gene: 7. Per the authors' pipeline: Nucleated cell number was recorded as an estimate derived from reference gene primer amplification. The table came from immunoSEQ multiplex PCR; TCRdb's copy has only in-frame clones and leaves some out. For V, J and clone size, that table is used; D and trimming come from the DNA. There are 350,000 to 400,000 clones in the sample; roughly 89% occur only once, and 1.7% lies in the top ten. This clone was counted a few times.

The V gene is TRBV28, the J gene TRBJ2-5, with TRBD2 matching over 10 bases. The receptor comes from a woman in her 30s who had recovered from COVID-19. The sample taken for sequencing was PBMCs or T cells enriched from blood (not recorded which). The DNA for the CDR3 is TGTGCCAGCGGGCAATCTAGCGGGAGAGAGACCCAGTACTTC. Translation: CASGQSSGRETQYF.